This T cell receptor (beta chain) was recovered during a study of blood T cell repertoires in COVID-19. Study as a whole: Samples of COVID-19 (acute and convalescent) were obtained from the United States, Italy and Spain.

The germline CDR1 and CDR2 sequences are SEHNR and FQNEAQ (reference sequence). Trimming took 5 bases from V and 3 from J, leaving 10 bases between them. This CDR3 region has 14 residues. This table comes from immunoSEQ multiplex PCR, and its TCRdb copy is limited to in-frame clones, with some not included. The repertoire consists of fewer than 500,000 clones, with roughly 90% occurring once and the leading ten covering around 0.91%. Those enrolled, adults aged roughly 18 to 90 years, came from roughly 23 US areas. This chain joins TRBV7-9 and TRBJ1-4; D is uncertain. Sequenced sample: PBMCs or T cells enriched from blood (not recorded which). This clonotype was sampled from a young woman with acute COVID-19. CDR3 sequence (DNA): TGTGCCAGCAGCACGTTCGGTGCTAATGAAAAACTGTTTTTT. Translated: CASSTFGANEKLFF.